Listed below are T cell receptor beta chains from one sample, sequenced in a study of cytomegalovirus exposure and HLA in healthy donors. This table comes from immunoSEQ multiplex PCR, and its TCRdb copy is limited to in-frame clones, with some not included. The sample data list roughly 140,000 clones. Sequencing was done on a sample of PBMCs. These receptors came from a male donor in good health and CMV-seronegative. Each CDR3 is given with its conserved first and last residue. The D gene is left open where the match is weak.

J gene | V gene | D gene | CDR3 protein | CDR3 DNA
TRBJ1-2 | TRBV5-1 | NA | CASSLEEGANYGYTF | TGCGCCAGCAGCTTGGAAGAGGGAGCTAACTATGGCTACACCTTC
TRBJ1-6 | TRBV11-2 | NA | CASSLGAALNSPLHF | TGTGCCAGCAGCTTAGGGGCAGCCTTGAATTCACCCCTCCACTTT
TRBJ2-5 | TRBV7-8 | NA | CASSLEYGAGETQYF | TGTGCCAGCAGCTTAGAGTATGGGGCCGGGGAGACCCAGTACTTC
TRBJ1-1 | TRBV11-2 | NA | CASSLGRENTEAFF | TGTGCCAGCAGCTTGGGCAGGGAGAACACTGAAGCTTTCTTT
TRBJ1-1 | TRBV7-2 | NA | CASSSQGGGNTEAFF | TGTGCCAGCAGCTCACAGGGAGGGGGGAACACTGAAGCTTTCTTT
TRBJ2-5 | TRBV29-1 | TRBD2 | CSVPLGLAGGETQYF | TGCAGCGTGCCCCTGGGACTAGCGGGCGGGGAGACCCAGTACTTC
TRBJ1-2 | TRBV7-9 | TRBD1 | CASSPGTGGYTF | TGTGCCAGCAGCCCGGGGACAGGGGGCTACACCTTC
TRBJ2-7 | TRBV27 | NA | CASSLVKWGLSGGEQYF | TGTGCCAGCAGTTTAGTTAAGTGGGGACTCTCCGGAGGCGAGCAGTACTTC
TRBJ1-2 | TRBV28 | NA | CATQGGFRNYGYTF | TGTGCCACCCAAGGGGGATTCCGTAACTATGGCTACACCTTC
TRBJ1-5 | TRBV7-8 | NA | CASSPERSNQPQHF | TGTGCCAGCAGCCCCGAACGGAGCAATCAGCCCCAGCATTTT
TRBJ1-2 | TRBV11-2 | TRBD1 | CASSLGTGGTLNYGYTF | TGTGCCAGCAGCTTAGGGACAGGGGGGACTCTTAACTATGGCTACACCTTC
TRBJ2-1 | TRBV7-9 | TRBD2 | CASSLGGTSGTHEQFF | TGTGCCAGCAGCTTAGGGGGGACTAGCGGGACACATGAGCAGTTCTTC
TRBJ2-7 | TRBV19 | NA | CASSAGVNEQYF | TGCGCCAGTAGTGCAGGGGTGAACGAGCAGTACTTC
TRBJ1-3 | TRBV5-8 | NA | CASSLGAVSGNTIYF | TGTGCCAGCAGCTTGGGTGCGGTCTCTGGAAACACCATATATTTT
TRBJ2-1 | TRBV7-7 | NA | CASSLDPGGEQFF | TGTGCTAGCAGCTTAGACCCGGGGGGCGAGCAGTTCTTC
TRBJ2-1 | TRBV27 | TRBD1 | CASSGTGFRYNEQFF | TGTGCCAGCAGTGGGACAGGGTTCCGATACAATGAGCAGTTCTTC
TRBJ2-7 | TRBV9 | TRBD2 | CASSPSGGLEDEQYF | TGTGCCAGCAGCCCCTCGGGGGGACTAGAAGACGAGCAGTACTTC
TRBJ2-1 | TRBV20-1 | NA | CSARLNEQFF | TGCAGTGCGAGGTTAAATGAGCAGTTCTTC
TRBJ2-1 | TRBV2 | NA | CASSASTLGDNEQFF | TGTGCCAGCAGCGCTTCGACCCTAGGGGACAATGAGCAGTTCTTC
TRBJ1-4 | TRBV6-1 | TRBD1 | CASSAETTGHDEKLFF | TGTGCCAGCAGTGCCGAGACGACAGGGCACGATGAAAAACTGTTTTTT
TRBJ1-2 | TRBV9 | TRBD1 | CASRKSRGRRSYGYTF | TGTGCCAGCAGAAAAAGTAGGGGGCGCCGATCCTATGGCTACACCTTC
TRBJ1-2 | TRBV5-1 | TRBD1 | CASSLWDSRSNYGYTF | TGCGCCAGCAGCTTATGGGACAGCCGCTCTAACTATGGCTACACCTTC
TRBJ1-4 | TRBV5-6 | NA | CASSLVSGEKLFF | TGTGCCAGCAGCTTGGTTTCAGGGGAAAAACTGTTTTTT
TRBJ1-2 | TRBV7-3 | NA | CASSPGVGYTF | TGTGCCAGCAGCCCGGGAGTGGGCTACACCTTC
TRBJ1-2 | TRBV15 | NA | CATSVTGGSYYGYTF | TGTGCCACCAGCGTTACCGGGGGATCGTACTATGGCTACACCTTC
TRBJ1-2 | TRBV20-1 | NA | CSATGDYGYTF | TGCAGTGCTACCGGGGATTATGGCTACACCTTC
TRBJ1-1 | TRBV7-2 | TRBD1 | CASSPARGRWTEAFF | TGTGCCAGCAGCCCTGCGAGGGGGCGGTGGACTGAAGCTTTCTTT
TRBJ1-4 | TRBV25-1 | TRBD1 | CASSDSRTGNEKLFF | TGTGCCAGCAGTGATTCACGGACAGGGAATGAAAAACTGTTTTTT
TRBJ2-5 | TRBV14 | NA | CASSPLSVKTQYF | TGTGCCAGCAGCCCCTTATCAGTAAAGACCCAGTACTTC
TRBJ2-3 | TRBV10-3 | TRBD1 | CAISETHDRGSGTDTQYF | TGTGCCATCAGTGAGACCCATGACAGGGGGTCTGGCACAGATACGCAGTATTTT
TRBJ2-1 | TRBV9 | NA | CASSQTWGGGVANEQFF | TGTGCCAGCAGCCAGACGTGGGGGGGCGGGGTAGCGAATGAGCAGTTCTTC
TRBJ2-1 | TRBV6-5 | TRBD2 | CASNVGLADNEQFF | TGTGCCAGCAATGTAGGGCTAGCGGACAATGAGCAGTTCTTC
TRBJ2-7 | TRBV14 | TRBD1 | CASSHTDRTHFYEQYF | TGTGCCAGCAGCCATACGGACAGGACACATTTTTACGAGCAGTACTTC
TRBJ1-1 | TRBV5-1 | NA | CASSSRSTGVNTEAFF | TGCGCCAGCAGCTCACGATCGACAGGAGTGAACACTGAAGCTTTCTTT
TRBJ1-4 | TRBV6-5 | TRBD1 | CASMTGVGEKLFF | TGTGCCAGCATGACAGGGGTTGGTGAAAAACTGTTTTTT
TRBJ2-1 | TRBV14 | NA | CASSQIMSSYNEQFF | TGTGCCAGCAGCCAAATAATGAGCTCCTACAATGAGCAGTTCTTC
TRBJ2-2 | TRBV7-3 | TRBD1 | CASSSSTGGRNTGELFF | TGTGCCAGCAGCTCATCGACAGGGGGAAGGAACACCGGGGAGCTGTTTTTT
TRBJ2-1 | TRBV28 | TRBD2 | CASSFGGSRDNEQFF | TGTGCCAGCAGTTTTGGCGGGAGTAGGGACAATGAGCAGTTCTTC
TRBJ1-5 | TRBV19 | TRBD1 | CASSLKQGARNQPQHF | TGTGCCAGTAGTCTCAAACAGGGGGCTAGAAATCAGCCCCAGCATTTT
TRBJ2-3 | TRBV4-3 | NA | CASSQGLAGADTQYF | TGCGCCAGCAGCCAAGGGCTAGCTGGGGCAGATACGCAGTATTTT
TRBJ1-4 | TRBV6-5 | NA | CASSPGDLRNEKLFF | TGTGCCAGCAGCCCCGGGGACTTACGAAATGAAAAACTGTTTTTT
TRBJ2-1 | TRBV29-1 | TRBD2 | CSAGLAGGPGNEQFF | TGCAGCGCCGGACTAGCGGGAGGGCCTGGGAATGAGCAGTTCTTC
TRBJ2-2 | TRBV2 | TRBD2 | CASRGGTSDTGELFF | TGTGCCAGCAGGGGGGGGACTAGCGACACCGGGGAGCTGTTTTTT
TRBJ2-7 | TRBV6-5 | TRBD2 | CASRPGTSGGEQYF | TGTGCCAGCAGACCCGGGACTAGCGGAGGGGAGCAGTACTTC
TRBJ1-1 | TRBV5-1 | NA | CASSLARQHEAFF | TGCGCCAGCAGCTTGGCTCGACAGCATGAAGCTTTCTTT
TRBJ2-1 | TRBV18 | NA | CASFGEVPSYNEQFF | TGTGCCAGCTTCGGGGAGGTGCCCTCCTACAATGAGCAGTTCTTC
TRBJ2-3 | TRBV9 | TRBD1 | CASSALGGSDTQYF | TGTGCCAGCAGCGCGTTAGGGGGCTCAGATACGCAGTATTTT
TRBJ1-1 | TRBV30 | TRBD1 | CAWSVPDRGNTEAFF | TGTGCCTGGAGTGTACCTGACAGGGGGAACACTGAAGCTTTCTTT
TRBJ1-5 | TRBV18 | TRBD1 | CASSGTGNQPQHF | TGTGCCAGCTCTGGGACAGGTAACCAGCCCCAGCATTTT